This T cell receptor beta chain was identified during a study of cytomegalovirus exposure and HLA in healthy donors (dated by TCRdb to 2016 to 2017). At the level of the whole study: An earlier analysis of roughly 570 of the donors reported about 300 Gb of sequence data and approximately 120 million unique TCR beta sequences obtained from around 190 million T cells. A separate validation cohort of roughly 130 different subjects was used in addition to the 666-subject first cohort. Typing coverage differed by locus: A, B, C, DRB1 and DQB1 were typed in about 629-630 donors, DQA1 in about 510, DPA1 in 600 to 610, and DPB1 in 450 to 480. Of the roughly 400 genotyped donors, 81% were placed in the genetic ancestry cluster associated with self-reported Caucasian donors. Roughly 300 gigabases of sequencing data and around 80 million unique TCR sequences made up an early release that covered 640 HLA-typed donors. An earlier analysis of roughly 580 of the donors used high-throughput TCR beta sequencing to judge whether each TCR beta V gene segment behaved as functional or pseudogenic. The study combined high-throughput TCR immunosequencing, statistical association of individual TCRs with disease status, and machine learning to predict cytomegalovirus infection status. Every discovery cohort repertoire had been produced on one sequencing platform. Across 300 to 400 genotyped donors of the cohort, an average of roughly 230,000 unique TCR beta nucleotide sequences per donor were sequenced, and roughly 17% of those sequences were non-productive. Donor age, sex, ethnicity and CMV serostatus were compiled alongside the repertoire data. The study profiled the T cell repertoires of hundreds of subjects by immunosequencing and related them to cytomegalovirus serostatus. Genome-wide SNP genotypes for about three fifths of the roughly 670 donors were used in a later genetic analysis, which treated that subset as a discovery cohort. A later analysis re-analyzed previously published TCR beta repertoires from about 600 donors and added high-resolution HLA genotyping to study TCR occurrence patterns. Rather than using new phenotypic data, the later analysis identified candidate immune exposures from TCR beta sequences and from how often those sequences occurred across donors. Class I and class II HLA loci were covered by the typing at four-digit resolution. The study aimed to test whether cataloging public T cell receptors could reveal signatures of past pathogen exposure. Roughly five DR-DQ haplotypes were handled as single units for association and clustering because linkage in the cohort was strong. The study at large found these results: Cytomegalovirus status was reported to be diagnosed by the classifier with high specificity and sensitivity in both the original and validation cohorts. The cohort was sequenced for TCR beta chains only, and without alpha or paired-chain data the features that could be detected were limited. Three of the identified cytomegalovirus-associated TCR beta chains were confirmed in vitro to be specific for cytomegalovirus antigens. Specific HLA alleles were associated with roughly 16,000 TCR beta sequences at a false discovery rate of 0.05 in a later analysis. In an earlier analysis of about 550 of the donors, most TCR beta V segments were observed in productive rearrangements about 87% or about 30% of the time, broadly matching IMGT annotations. CMV serostatus was the only immune exposure information available for the cohort. A cluster of highly shared sequence variants was judged likely to represent a technical artifact of the sequencing pipeline. Correlated functional status among segregating V segments might be attributable to linkage disequilibrium, but an unknown experimental factor could not be ruled out. The presence/absence analyses assumed that sequencing depth was roughly uniform across donors, and that assumption may not be true. Because counts were too low, more than 15 rarely observed V segments, including chromosome 9 orphons, were left out of the earlier analysis of 587 of the donors. While some public TCRs were present in many individuals, most TCR sequences turned up only very rarely across donors. Strong co-occurrence of HLA alleles, especially DR and DQ, made assigning TCR associations to individual alleles difficult. The study gave a list of 150 to 200 TCR beta chains associated with cytomegalovirus. According to a later analysis, TCR association rates differed among HLA loci, with DRB1 alleles showing the most associated TCRs and HLA-C alleles showing the fewest. According to the authors, the approach could potentially be generalized to other disease states and immunological phenotypes. A later analysis reported that several top co-occurrence clusters appeared linked to parvovirus B19, influenza, CMV and Epstein-Barr virus. V-gene and J-gene trimming of TCR beta chains was associated with a missense DCLRE1C variant in a later genetic analysis, and the association was replicated in an independent cohort. A later genetic analysis reported fewer N-insertions in productive TCRs among donors in an Asian-associated ancestry cluster than the roughly 700-donor mean. A later analysis found that HLA-associated TCR beta chains were more clonally expanded and had lower generation probabilities than equally common non-associated chains. HLA typing was unavailable for some donors at each locus, so association tests used only the typed subset. A further reported finding was that TCR beta sequences accurately predicted the HLA-A and HLA-B alleles for most subjects in the first cohort. Because the 87-base-pair reads could not distinguish some IMGT-functional V segments, including TRBV6-2 and TRBV6-3, those segments were excluded. According to a later analysis, most CMV-associated TCR beta chains appeared to be HLA-restricted, and the HLA associations seemed to be driven largely by CMV exposure.

Comment on this clone: Its antigen is currently not known. Qualities for individual bases were not recorded, and no much larger clone is one base off.

The cohort was made up of roughly 670 healthy bone marrow donors. Cohort members were all nominally healthy when sampled, although unrecorded immune exposures were likely present. The donor tested CMV seropositive and was one of the 289 seropositive cohort members. A peripheral blood sample was collected from each donor, and TCR beta sequencing was performed on peripheral blood mononuclear cells. The Qiagen DNeasy Blood Extraction Kit was used to extract genomic DNA from the blood cell samples. The V end gives up 8 bases and the J end 4 bases, leaving 12 bases in the junction not matched to a gene. The cysteine opens and the phenylalanine closes a CDR3 of 15 amino acids. Here the CDR3 DNA is all that survives: 45 bases in frame from base 1. Based on the germline V gene, the CDR1 and CDR2 sequences are MRHNA and SNTAGT. Libraries were made using the immunoSEQ multiplex PCR assay. A mixture of 60 forward primers for TCR Vbeta segments and 13 reverse primers for TCR Jbeta segments was used in the multiplex PCR. A multiplex PCR assay on genomic DNA amplified the CDR3 region of rearranged TCR beta genes. On the Illumina HiSeq System, the amplified TCR beta libraries were sequenced as 87-base-pair reads. The published analysis was carried out like this. A later analysis tallied tens of millions of unique TCR beta chains across the 700 or so repertoires, and some 10 million of those chains were shared by two or more donors. Raw reads were error-corrected and collapsed into unique sequences by a nearest-neighbor algorithm in which closely related sequences were merged to remove PCR and sequencing errors. CDR3 sequences were aligned to IMGT reference sequences to assign V, D and J gene segments. For a sequence to be retained, at least a six-nucleotide match to both a V gene segment and a J gene segment was required. Rearrangements were called productive when the CDR3 lacked stop codons and stayed in frame with V and J; all others were non-productive. Following IMGT convention, CDR3 was defined as the stretch from the second conserved V-encoded cysteine up to the conserved J-encoded phenylalanine. The earlier analysis of about 560 of the donors excluded any sequence lacking an unambiguous match to a single V gene segment. An earlier analysis of 587 of the donors classified V segments as functional when productive rearrangements were above 56.7% and as segregating when the standard deviation between donors was above 5%. A statistical classification framework was built to diagnose cytomegalovirus status from the catalog of TCR beta chain sequences. In a later analysis, V and J genes were assigned by comparing TCR nucleotide sequences against IMGT/GENE-DB human TR gene sequences. A later analysis assigned CDR3 sequences and most-parsimonious VDJ recombination scenarios with the TCRdist pipeline. In a later analysis, each TCR beta chain was defined by its CDR3 amino acid sequence together with its V-gene family, and reads lacking a unique V-gene family were excluded. A later analysis removed 500 to 650 highly shared, low-generation-probability nucleotide sequences to deal with suspected cross-contamination and a sequencing artifact. In a later analysis, a clonal expansion index for each public chain was calculated from normalized within-repertoire ranks of inferred template counts. In a later analysis, generation probabilities were computed with a VDJ recombination model fitted to out-of-frame rearrangements, and the resulting probabilities were checked against IGoR. Hypergeometric tests were used in a later analysis to score TCR-TCR, TCR-HLA and TCR-CMV co-occurrence, with a repertoire-size bias correction applied to the TCR pairs. A later analysis estimated false discovery rates by permuting HLA or CMV assignments 20 times. In a later analysis, co-occurring TCRs were grouped using DBSCAN, with TCRdist sequence similarity added in when clustering inside HLA-allele-positive subsets. Repertoires with fewer than 30,000 or more than 120,000 public chains were left out of co-occurrence clustering, as were five repertoires with anomalous nucleotide sharing. The table comes from immuneACCESS by way of TCRdb, which keeps in-frame sequences with V and J called. Part of the clones is missing from these tables; in studies checked, under half for an unresolved V gene and the rest for unknown reasons. V and J calls and clone size are as listed in that table; D and trimming were resolved from the DNA. This sample holds about 200,000 clones; about an eighth were observed only once. The top ten hold about 7.8% of the sample.

Sequencing used PBMCs. This TCR derives from a man aged 45 to 65 in good health and CMV-seropositive. The V and J segments used are TRBV6-4 and TRBJ2-3; TRBD2 matches 7 bases in the middle. CDR3 protein: CASGHGGGSPDTQYF. The base sequence is TGTGCCAGCGGCCATGGCGGGGGTTCCCCAGATACGCAGTATTTT.